The 24 T cell receptor beta chains in this list originate from one sample, sequenced in a study of T cells in localized non-small cell lung cancer. TCRdb's table, derived via immunoSEQ multiplex PCR, lists solely in-frame clones and lacks some. The sample includes 8,400 or so clones, approximately 89% of them seen just once. This material consisted of peripheral blood, taken before any cancer treatment. Every receptor here comes from a male donor at least 60 years old with stage III lung adenocarcinoma.

The chain joins TRBV4-1 to TRBJ1-2, with unresolved D. The germline V gene encodes CDR1 MGHRA and CDR2 YSYEKL. V gave up 0 bases and J gave up 8 bases, with 13 bases separating them. The CDR3 sequence is 14 residues long. The CDR3 region is CASSQDSGPTGYTF. CDR3 DNA: TGCGCCAGCAGCCAAGATTCGGGCCCGACCGGCTACACCTTC.

The V call is TRBV19, the J call TRBJ2-5; D uncertain. The germline V and J ends were trimmed by 3 bases and 5 bases, with 13 bases remaining between them. The CDR3 consists of 14 residues. Germline V gene sequence: CDR1 LNHDA, CDR2 SQIVND (reference sequence). The CDR3 DNA reads as TGTGCCAGTAGTATGACCCCTAGGCGGGAGACCCAGTACTTC. Protein: CASSMTPRRETQYF. Filled out from reference TRBV19 and TRBJ2-5, the complete variable domain reads DGGITQSPKYLFRKEGQNVTLSCEQNLNHDAMYWYRQDPGQGLRLIYYSQIVNDFQKGDIAEGYSVSREKKESFPLTVTSAQKNPTAFYLCASSMTPRRETQYFGPGTRLLVL.

This clone was counted once. This chain links TRBV5-6 with TRBJ2-7; 9 bases match TRBD1. V lost 2 bases to trimming and J lost 2 bases; unmatched junction nucleotides: 5. CDR1 and CDR2 (germline): SGHDT, YYEEEE. The CDR3 consists of 15 residues. The CDR3 protein is CASSFLTGGAYEQYF. In nucleotides, the CDR3 is TGTGCCAGCAGCTTTCTGACAGGGGGGGCCTACGAGCAGTACTTC.

The gene calls are TRBV18 and TRBJ2-2; 9 nucleotides line up with TRBD1. CDR1 KGHSH and CDR2 LQKENI come from the germline V gene. The V segment lost 6 bases and the J segment 4 bases; nucleotides outside the gene matches: 9. CDR3 length: 16 amino acids. The CDR3 here is CASSLNRGRITGELFF. In DNA, the CDR3 is TGTGCCAGCTCCCTCAACAGGGGGCGAATCACCGGGGAGCTGTTTTTT.

This clone was observed a few times. The rearrangement uses TRBV4-2 and TRBJ1-3; perhaps TRBD1 as D (5 bases). The CDR3 sequence is 21 residues long. Trimming removed 0 bases at V and 0 bases at J, with 24 bases between. The germline V gene has CDR1 LGHNA and CDR2 YNFKEQ. The CDR3 nucleotides read TGTGCCAGCAGCCAAGAAGTGAATTCTTTGGGACGTTTAAGCTCTGGAAACACCATATATTTT. It translates to CASSQEVNSLGRLSSGNTIYF.

The rearrangement joins TRBV7-3 to TRBJ1-2; no clear D. The V gene lost 2 bases and the J gene lost 4 bases, with 14 bases spanning the gap. Germline assignment: CDR1 SGHTA and CDR2 FQGTGA. The CDR3 length is 15 residues. Here the CDR3 reads CASSLEELSFYGYTF. DNA of the CDR3: TGTGCCAGCAGCTTAGAAGAGCTCAGCTTCTATGGCTACACCTTC.

The rearrangement joins TRBV5-1 to TRBJ2-3; D possibly matches TRBD1 or TRBD2 (5 bases each). The CDR3 extends over 15 amino acids. Trimming cost V 4 bases and J 0 bases, with 12 bases left between them. The germline V gene has CDR1 SGHRS and CDR2 YFSETQ. The CDR3 here is CASSGDVTSTDTQYF. The CDR3 nucleotides are TGCGCCAGCAGCGGGGACGTCACTAGCACAGATACGCAGTATTTT.

This chain joins TRBV5-1 and TRBJ1-1; 9 bases map to TRBD1. CDR3 length equals 14 residues. The J segment lost 5 bases and the V segment lost 4 bases, leaving 6 bases of the junction unmatched. Germline V lookup: CDR1 SGHRS, CDR2 YFSETQ. The CDR3 region has the DNA TGCGCCAGCAGCCCTACAGGGGGCAGGACTGAAGCTTTCTTT. Encoded protein: CASSPTGGRTEAFF.

The chain joins TRBV18 to TRBJ2-5, with 11 positions matching TRBD2. The CDR3 runs 13 residues. J gave up 7 bases and V 2 bases, and 0 bases lay outside the gene matches. Germline CDR1 and CDR2: KGHSH and LQKENI. The CDR3 spells CASSPGTSGTQYF. The CDR3 DNA reads TGTGCCAGCTCACCAGGGACTAGCGGGACCCAGTACTTC.

This clone was found once. This rearrangement joins TRBV7-8 to TRBJ1-5; TRBD1 agrees at 10 bases. After removal of 6 bases from V and 5 bases from J, the junction contained 4 bases not matched to a gene. Germline V CDR1 and CDR2: SGHVS, FQNEAQ. The CDR3 is 14 residues long. CDR3 protein: CASRYGTGDQPQHF. CDR3 DNA sequence: TGTGCCAGCAGATACGGGACAGGGGATCAGCCCCAGCATTTT. The whole variable domain, remainder taken from reference TRBV7-8 and TRBJ1-5, is GAGVSQSPRYKVAKRGQDVALRCDPISGHVSLFWYQQALGQGPEFLTYFQNEAQLDKSGLPSDRFFAERPEGSVSTLKIQRTQQEDSAVYLCASRYGTGDQPQHFGDGTRLSIL.

CDR3 sequence (DNA): TGTGCTTCGGGCGGGGCCCCTGGAAACACCATATATTTT. Protein product: CASGGAPGNTIYF. The J gene is TRBJ1-3, the V gene TRBV7-8; tentatively, D is TRBD1 (5 bases). The CDR3 consists of 13 residues. Germline lookup yields CDR1 SGHVS and CDR2 FQNEAQ.

V is TRBV21-1 and J is TRBJ1-4. TRBV21-1 is a recognized pseudogene. This CDR3 is 17 amino acids long. The CDR3 spells CASTPGAEIGANEKLFF. The DNA of the CDR3 is TGTGCCAGCACTCCGGGAGCAGAAATAGGGGCTAATGAAAAACTGTTTTTT.

The sample holds a few counts of this clone. The V and J genes are TRBV28 and TRBJ1-1; 9 bases match TRBD1. Germline CDR1 MDHEN, CDR2 SYDVKM. V lost 6 bases, J lost 12 bases, and 8 bases stayed unmatched. The CDR3 totals 12 residues. For the CDR3, the DNA is TGTGCCAGCAGCCTAACAGGGGGCGCTTCTTTCTTT. Translated, it gives CASSLTGGASFF.

This clone was seen just once. This chain links TRBV29-1 with TRBJ1-3; D is unresolved. V gave up 5 bases and J gave up 3 bases, with 8 bases separating them. This CDR3 spans 12 amino acids. Per germline, CDR1 SQVTM and CDR2 ANQGSEA. CDR3 amino acids: CSVKGGGNTIYF. The CDR3 coding sequence is TGCAGCGTTAAGGGAGGTGGAAACACCATATATTTT.

The rearrangement links TRBV5-5 to TRBJ1-2, with 7 positions matching TRBD1. Germline lookup yields CDR1 SGHKS and CDR2 YYEKEE (reference sequence). V was clipped by 4 bases and J by 1 base; unmatched bases: 1. This CDR3 is built from 13 residues. The DNA for the CDR3 is TGTGCCAGCAGCCGGGACAGTAACTATGGCTACACCTTC. This translates into CASSRDSNYGYTF.

This clone was detected a few times. This chain uses TRBV6-1 with TRBJ1-5; D is uncertain. Trimming removed 2 bases at V and 2 bases at J, with 4 bases between. Germline loops: CDR1 MNHNS, CDR2 SASEGT. This CDR3 spans 13 amino acids. The CDR3: CASSERGNQPQHF. Written as DNA, the CDR3 is TGTGCCAGCAGTGAAAGGGGCAATCAGCCCCAGCATTTT.

The chain links TRBV7-9 to TRBJ1-2; unclear D gene. Trimming left V 4 bases short and J 1 base short, with 13 bases between. This CDR3 comprises 15 residues. Germline CDR1 and CDR2: SEHNR and FQNEAQ (reference sequence). The CDR3 bases are TGTGCCAGCAGCTCCCCCCCGGCCAGTAACTATGGCTACACCTTC. It codes for CASSSPPASNYGYTF. The full variable domain, in which reference TRBV7-9 and TRBJ1-2 provide the parts outside the CDR3, is DTGVSQNPRHKITKRGQNVTFRCDPISEHNRLYWYRQTLGQGPEFLTYFQNEAQLEKSRLLSDRFSAERPKGSFSTLEIQRTEQGDSAMYLCASSSPPASNYGYTFGSGTRLTVV.

V is TRBV28 and J is TRBJ2-5, with 10 bases fitting TRBD2. CDR3 length equals 14 residues. Germline-derived CDR1 and CDR2 are MDHEN and SYDVKM. Losses at the gene ends were 6 bases for V and 1 base for J; bases not matched to a gene: 2. In DNA, the CDR3 is TGTGCCAGCAGCCGGACTAGCGGCCAAGAGACCCAGTACTTC. It yields the protein CASSRTSGQETQYF.

The V gene is TRBV12-5, the J gene TRBJ2-2, with 12 nucleotides matching TRBD1. V shed 5 bases and J 7 bases; nucleotides not matched to a gene: 5. Germline CDR1 and CDR2: LGHNT and FRNRAP. The CDR3 has 15 amino acids. DNA for the CDR3: TGTGCTAGTGGTGGGGACAGGGGGCGCATCGGGGAGCTGTTTTTT. Translated: CASGGDRGRIGELFF.

The chain combines TRBV27 with TRBJ1-6, with 7 positions matching TRBD1. CDR3 length: 16 amino acids. The trim removed 6 bases at V and 14 bases at J, leaving 19 bases unmatched. Germline CDR1 and CDR2: MNHEY and SMNVEV (reference sequence). This chain's CDR3 is CASRVTRGQIPATLHF. The CDR3 DNA follows: TGTGCCAGCAGAGTAACCCGGGGACAGATCCCCGCAACCCTCCACTTT.

The rearrangement joins TRBV7-8 to TRBJ2-1, with 9 bases matching TRBD1. The CDR3 consists of 19 residues. The germline CDR1 and CDR2 sequences are SGHVS and FQNEAQ. V dropped 4 bases and J dropped 0; count of bases not matched to a gene: 13. This chain's CDR3 is CASSSRPGTGLSSYNEQFF. In DNA form, the CDR3 reads TGTGCCAGCAGCTCTCGTCCCGGGACAGGGCTCAGCTCCTACAATGAGCAGTTCTTC.

This rearrangement joins TRBV11-1 to TRBJ2-1; the D gene could be TRBD1 or TRBD2 (5 bases each). Trimming shortened V by 6 bases and J by 7 bases, and 22 bases separated the two germline ends. The CDR3 is 16 residues long. Per the germline V gene, CDR1 is SGHAT and CDR2 is FQDESV (reference sequence). The CDR3 is CASRPRLRIRENEQFF. As DNA, the CDR3 is TGTGCCAGCAGACCCCGTCTGCGGATCAGGGAGAATGAGCAGTTCTTC.

The chain has TRBV29-1 and TRBJ2-1, with 8 bases matching TRBD1. This CDR3 is built from 15 residues. Germline loops: CDR1 SQVTM, CDR2 ANQGSEA. The V and J ends lost 6 bases and 4 bases, in that order; junction bases with no gene match: 11. Written as DNA, the CDR3 is TGCAGCGTGATACCTCGGGACAGGTCGTACAATGAGCAGTTCTTC. This gives the protein CSVIPRDRSYNEQFF.

The chain uses TRBV30 and TRBJ2-3; 7 nucleotides align to TRBD1. CDR3 length equals 14 residues. CDR1 is GTSNPN and CDR2 is SVGIG in the germline V gene (reference sequence). Trimming at V came to 5 bases and at J to 0 bases, leaving 5 bases not matched to a gene. The CDR3 region has the DNA TGTGCCTGGTCACAGGGGTTTAGCACAGATACGCAGTATTTT. It is translated as CAWSQGFSTDTQYF. Complete variable domain (other parts from reference TRBV30 and TRBJ2-3): SQTIHQWPATLVQPVGSPLSLECTVEGTSNPNLYWYRQAAGRGLQLLFYSVGIGQISSEVPQNLSASRPQDRQFILSSKKLLLSDSGFYLCAWSQGFSTDTQYFGPGTRLTVL.